These T cell receptor beta chains were read from a single sample in a study of identical twins. One entry per CDR3 protein results from TCRdb running MiXCR on the 5' RACE reads. Seen here are about 900,000 distinct CDR3 sequences, more than 9% observed once, and the top ten hold around 1.5%. This sample also belongs to another study, concerning yellow fever vaccine responses in identical twins.

The sequenced sample was PBMCs. The origin of the receptors is a woman between 18 and 30 years old in good health. The CDR3 runs from the conserved cysteine through the conserved F or W. D genes are given only for firm matches. For some rows the clone size is stated as once, few or many, or as a class when expanded; others skip it.

v_call	clone_size	d_call	j_call	cdr3_nt	cdr3_aa
TRBV5-1	few	-	TRBJ2-7	TGCGCCAGCAGCGTCGACTTGGGTGAGCAGTACTTC	CASSVDLGEQYF
TRBV6-5	-	TRBD2	TRBJ2-7	TGTGCCAGCAGTTACGGAACTGGGGGGGGGAATGGACGCGAGCAGTACTTC	CASSYGTGGGNGREQYF
TRBV29-1	few	-	TRBJ2-3	TGCAGCGTTGGCCGGACTAGCACAGATACGCAGTATTTT	CSVGRTSTDTQYF
TRBV29-1	-	-	TRBJ2-3	TGCAGCGTTGATGGGAATAGCGCAAAGACAGATACGCAGTATTTT	CSVDGNSAKTDTQYF
TRBV7-8	-	TRBD2	TRBJ2-7	TGTGCCAGCAGCTTAGAGACGAGAACTAGCGGGAGCACCTACGAGCAGTACTTC	CASSLETRTSGSTYEQYF
TRBV11-2	-	-	TRBJ2-5	TGTGCCAGCAGCTTAGGGCCCTCCGGGACCCTAGAGACCCAGTACTTC	CASSLGPSGTLETQYF
TRBV20-1	few	TRBD2	TRBJ2-1	TGCAGTGCTAGAGGTTCCGGGGGGGCCACTTACAATGAGCAGTTCTTC	CSARGSGGATYNEQFF
TRBV20-1	-	-	TRBJ2-7	TGCAGTGCCCCGACAGTAGACGAGCAGTACTTC	CSAPTVDEQYF
TRBV7-6	-	TRBD2	TRBJ2-1	TGTGCCAGCAGCTTCTTCAGCGGGAGCGACAATGAGCAGTTCTTC	CASSFFSGSDNEQFF
TRBV5-1	few	TRBD1	TRBJ2-5	TGCGCCAGCACTGCAGGGGGAGTCCAAGAGACCCAGTACTTC	CASTAGGVQETQYF
TRBV20-1	-	-	TRBJ2-1	TGCAGTGCTAGAGATCGGACGCTAGCTTTCGAGCAGTTCTTC	CSARDRTLAFEQFF
TRBV29-1	few	TRBD2	TRBJ2-3	TGCAGCGTTGCAGTGACTAGCGGGGGTACGCAGTATTTT	CSVAVTSGGTQYF
TRBV7-7	many	TRBD1	TRBJ2-2	TGTGCCAGCAGCCCCGGGACAGGGATCCTAGCGAACACCGGGGAGCTGTTTTTT	CASSPGTGILANTGELFF
TRBV20-1	-	TRBD1	TRBJ1-4	TGCAGTGCAAGGGGACAGGGGATCGGTAATGAAAAACTGTTTTTT	CSARGQGIGNEKLFF
TRBV6-5	few	TRBD2	TRBJ2-1	TGTGCCAGCAGTTACTCGAAACTAGCGGGGATGCGTTACAATGAGCAGTTCTTC	CASSYSKLAGMRYNEQFF
TRBV7-8	many	-	TRBJ1-2	TGTGCCAGCAGCCGGGACGGCTATGGCTACACCTTC	CASSRDGYGYTF
TRBV9	-	-	TRBJ1-1	TGTGCCAGCAGCGTAGTCCCCGCGAACACTGAAGCTTTCTTT	CASSVVPANTEAFF
TRBV20-1	-	-	TRBJ2-7	TGCAGTGCTAGTACAGCTACCTACGAGCAGTACTTC	CSASTATYEQYF
TRBV15	few	-	TRBJ2-1	TGTGCCACCAGCAGGGAAGGAGTCGGGGTAGGTGGTGAGCAGTTCTTC	CATSREGVGVGGEQFF
TRBV24-1	-	TRBD2	TRBJ2-1	TGTGCCACCAGTGAACCTAGCGGGAGGGCCCTCGATGAGCAGTTCTTC	CATSEPSGRALDEQFF
TRBV6-5	few	-	TRBJ2-5	TGTGCCAGCAGTTACATCGCCGGGACCCAAGAGACCCAGTACTTC	CASSYIAGTQETQYF
TRBV10-3	few	-	TRBJ1-1	TGTGCCATCAGTCCAACCTTAGCCCATGAAGCTTTCTTT	CAISPTLAHEAFF
TRBV12-3/TRBV12-4	few	-	TRBJ2-1	TGTGCCAGCAGCCCCAGTTACTCCTACAATGAGCAGTTCTTC	CASSPSYSYNEQFF
TRBV20-1	few	-	TRBJ1-1	TGCAGTGCTAGCCCCGCGGGACCCGAAGGCGGCACTGAAGCTTTCTTT	CSASPAGPEGGTEAFF
TRBV7-8	-	TRBD1	TRBJ1-5	TGTGCCGGGGCGGGGGCAGGGACAGAGCCCCAGCATTTT	CAGAGAGTEPQHF
TRBV12-3/TRBV12-4	many	-	TRBJ1-2	TGTGCCAGCACTCAGGGTTCCTATGGCTACACCTTC	CASTQGSYGYTF
TRBV20-1	-	-	TRBJ1-6	TGCAGTGCGACAACAGAGGATGGGATAGGCTCCTATAATTCACCCCTCCACTTT	CSATTEDGIGSYNSPLHF
TRBV28	-	-	TRBJ1-5	TGTGCCAGCAGCTCCGGGACTTCTGAGATTGAACCCCAGCATTTT	CASSSGTSEIEPQHF
TRBV7-2	few	TRBD2	TRBJ2-5	TGTGCCAGCAGCTTTCGACTAGCGGGGGGGCAGGAGACCCAGTACTTC	CASSFRLAGGQETQYF
TRBV7-2	-	-	TRBJ2-1	TGTGCCAGCAGCTACCAGGGTATCGGCGTAGGTGAGCAGTTCTTC	CASSYQGIGVGEQFF
TRBV5-1	few	-	TRBJ2-3	TGCGCCAGCAGCTTGGCCTATGGGCCTAGCACAGATACGCAGTATTTT	CASSLAYGPSTDTQYF
TRBV12-3/TRBV12-4	-	-	TRBJ2-7	TGTGCCAGCACCATGGGGTCCTACGAGCAGTACTTC	CASTMGSYEQYF
TRBV5-1	-	-	TRBJ2-2	TGCGCCAGCAGCTTGGCCCCCTCCGGGGAGCTGTTTTTT	CASSLAPSGELFF
TRBV6-1	-	TRBD1	TRBJ1-2	TGTGCCAGCAGTCCTCTTACAGGGGGGTTGGCGTATGGCTACACCTTC	CASSPLTGGLAYGYTF
TRBV7-4	many	TRBD1	TRBJ1-5	TGTGCCAGCGGAGGGACAGCCTATAGCAATCAGCCCCAGCATTTT	CASGGTAYSNQPQHF
TRBV20-1	few	TRBD1	TRBJ2-5	TGCAGTGCCACAAGACAGGGCCTAGGGGAGACCCAGTACTTC	CSATRQGLGETQYF
TRBV20-1	-	TRBD2	TRBJ2-5	TGCAGTGCTAGAGATCCTGGGACTAGCGGGACTTCGGAAGAGACCCAGTACTTC	CSARDPGTSGTSEETQYF
TRBV3-1	many	TRBD2	TRBJ2-5	TGTGCCAGCAGCCAAGTCTCACAGCGGGGGGACCAAGAGACCCAGTACTTC	CASSQVSQRGDQETQYF
TRBV4-1	-	-	TRBJ2-5	TGCGCCAGCAGCGCCCGACCGGGACCAGCGGAGACCCAGTACTTC	CASSARPGPAETQYF
TRBV7-7	many	-	TRBJ2-7	TGTGCCAGCAGCCCCCTATTAAGCCCATACGAGCAGTACTTC	CASSPLLSPYEQYF
TRBV29-1	many	TRBD1	TRBJ1-2	TGCAGCGGGTGGACAGGGCTTGGCTACACCTTC	CSGWTGLGYTF
TRBV9	few	TRBD2	TRBJ2-7	TGTGCCAGCAGCGTCAGCGGGATCTCGCCCTTATACGAGCAGTACTTC	CASSVSGISPLYEQYF
TRBV21-1	-	-	TRBJ2-5	TGTGCCAGCAGCACCCGGGACACCGGGGGAGAGACCCAGTACTTC	CASSTRDTGGETQYF
TRBV11-2	few	-	TRBJ2-5	TGTGCCAGCAGCTTAACGGGGCTGCATGAGACCCAGTACTTC	CASSLTGLHETQYF
TRBV12-3/TRBV12-4	few	TRBD2	TRBJ2-2	TGTGCCAGCACCTGGACTAGCGGGACCGGGGAGCTGTTTTTT	CASTWTSGTGELFF
TRBV2	many	-	TRBJ2-3	TGTGCCAGCAGCGGGACCTCGGGGGATACGCAGTATTTT	CASSGTSGDTQYF
TRBV2	-	TRBD1	TRBJ1-5	TGTGCCAGCGCCCAGGGGGGAAATCAGCCCCAGCATTTT	CASAQGGNQPQHF
TRBV15	-	TRBD1	TRBJ2-5	TGTGCCACCAGCAGACGCAGGGGGCAAGAGACCCAGTACTTC	CATSRRRGQETQYF
TRBV4-1	-	TRBD1	TRBJ2-6	TGCGCCAGCAGCCGAGGGGGACAGGGGGCGCGCGCTGGGGCCAACGTCCTGACTTTC	CASSRGGQGARAGANVLTF
TRBV20-1	few	-	TRBJ2-3	TGCAGTGCTCCACTCCGACTGGGAACAGATACGCAGTATTTT	CSAPLRLGTDTQYF
TRBV12-3/TRBV12-4	-	-	TRBJ2-2	TGTGCCAGCATCAGGGAACTGAAGGTCGGGGAGCTGTTTTTT	CASIRELKVGELFF